This T cell receptor (beta chain) came from a study of blood T cell repertoires in COVID-19. Study summary: COVID-19 samples from acute and convalescent phases originated in the United States, Italy and Spain. T cells, B-cell-depleted T cells, or PBMCs supplied cDNA or gDNA.

Trimming left V 4 bases short and J 2 bases short, with 13 bases between. The CDR3 covers 15 residues. Germline V gene lookup returns CDR1 LNHDA and CDR2 SQIVND (reference sequence). Source study methods: By means of reference gene primer amplification, nucleated cell counts were estimated. Measured with immunoSEQ multiplex PCR; TCRdb has only the in-frame clones, and not every one. That table gives V, J and clone size, and the DNA gave D and trimming. Of some 120,000 clones listed, approximately 81% were seen once; the top ten hold 9.5% to 15%. This rearrangement joins TRBV19 to TRBJ2-3, with D possibly TRBD1 on 6 matching bases. Sequencing was performed on peripheral blood. This receptor was identified in a woman aged 30 to 39 who had recovered from COVID-19. CDR3 DNA: TGTGCCAGTAGTAGCGACGACAGGCCCACAGATACGCAGTATTTT. This codes for CASSSDDRPTDTQYF.